Listed below are T cell receptor beta chains from one sample, sequenced in a study of blood T cell repertoires in COVID-19. The repertoire was sequenced with immunoSEQ multiplex PCR; TCRdb's copy has only in-frame clones and lacks some. The sample lists approximately 290,000 clones; over 75% were seen once. Input material: PBMCs or T cells enriched from blood (not recorded which). These receptors came from a woman between 25 and 40 years old who had recovered from COVID-19. Each CDR3 is given with its conserved first and last residue. Fields, in order: V gene, clone size, D gene, J gene, CDR3 protein, CDR3 DNA. The D gene is left open where the match is weak. Clone size is stated in some rows and not others, as once, few, many or a class when expanded.

V gene: TRBV7-7; clone size: NA; D gene: NA; J gene: TRBJ2-3; CDR3 protein: CASSRDAGTDTQYF; CDR3 DNA: TGTGCCAGCAGCCGTGATGCGGGCACAGATACGCAGTATTTT
V gene: TRBV11-2; clone size: NA; D gene: NA; J gene: TRBJ1-5; CDR3 protein: CASSLDSYRGRNQPQHF; CDR3 DNA: TGTGCCAGCAGCTTAGATTCCTATAGGGGTCGGAATCAGCCCCAGCATTTT
V gene: TRBV2; clone size: NA; D gene: TRBD2; J gene: TRBJ2-3; CDR3 protein: CASLLLAGGSDTQYF; CDR3 DNA: TGTGCCAGCCTTCTACTAGCGGGAGGGTCAGATACGCAGTATTTT
V gene: TRBV20-1; clone size: NA; D gene: TRBD1; J gene: TRBJ1-1; CDR3 protein: CAHRGLTEAFF; CDR3 DNA: TGCGCGCACAGGGGACTTACTGAAGCTTTCTTT
V gene: TRBV30; clone size: few; D gene: NA; J gene: TRBJ2-7; CDR3 protein: CAWSVRGRAYEQYF; CDR3 DNA: TGTGCCTGGAGTGTACGTGGCAGGGCCTACGAGCAGTACTTC
V gene: TRBV12-3/TRBV12-4; clone size: NA; D gene: NA; J gene: TRBJ1-2; CDR3 protein: CASSLARSYGYTF; CDR3 DNA: TGTGCCAGCAGTTTAGCCCGGAGCTATGGCTACACCTTC
V gene: TRBV19; clone size: NA; D gene: TRBD2; J gene: TRBJ2-1; CDR3 protein: CASSTASGSANEQFF; CDR3 DNA: TGTGCCAGTAGTACCGCTAGCGGGAGCGCGAATGAGCAGTTCTTC
V gene: TRBV7-2; clone size: NA; D gene: TRBD2; J gene: TRBJ2-2; CDR3 protein: CASSPGLAGGPGELFF; CDR3 DNA: TGTGCCAGCAGCCCGGGACTAGCGGGAGGGCCCGGGGAGCTGTTTTTT
V gene: TRBV3-1/TRBV3-2; clone size: NA; D gene: NA; J gene: TRBJ2-6; CDR3 protein: CASSPQNSGANVLTF; CDR3 DNA: TGTGCCAGCAGCCCCCAGAACTCTGGGGCCAACGTCCTGACTTTC
V gene: TRBV11-2; clone size: NA; D gene: TRBD1; J gene: TRBJ2-5; CDR3 protein: CASSSGQALKETQYF; CDR3 DNA: TGTGCCAGCAGCTCCGGACAGGCACTAAAAGAGACCCAGTACTTC
V gene: TRBV6-1; clone size: once; D gene: NA; J gene: TRBJ1-2; CDR3 protein: CASSEVGSRGGYTF; CDR3 DNA: TGTGCCAGCAGTGAAGTCGGAAGTAGGGGTGGCTACACCTTC
V gene: TRBV5-1; clone size: NA; D gene: NA; J gene: TRBJ2-2; CDR3 protein: CASSPAGANTGELFF; CDR3 DNA: TGCGCCAGCAGCCCCGCCGGGGCGAACACCGGGGAGCTGTTTTTT
V gene: TRBV9; clone size: NA; D gene: NA; J gene: TRBJ2-3; CDR3 protein: CASSVAVSRNTDTQYF; CDR3 DNA: TGTGCCAGCAGCGTAGCGGTCAGCAGGAACACAGATACGCAGTATTTT
V gene: TRBV3-1/TRBV3-2; clone size: NA; D gene: NA; J gene: TRBJ1-2; CDR3 protein: CASSLRVGGYGYTF; CDR3 DNA: TGTGCCAGCAGCCTTCGGGTGGGTGGCTATGGCTACACCTTC
V gene: TRBV7-9; clone size: NA; D gene: NA; J gene: TRBJ1-1; CDR3 protein: CASSLRVTNRNTEAFF; CDR3 DNA: TGTGCCAGCAGCTTGAGGGTTACTAACAGGAACACTGAAGCTTTCTTT
V gene: TRBV18; clone size: NA; D gene: NA; J gene: TRBJ1-3; CDR3 protein: CASSPGAFGNTIYF; CDR3 DNA: TGTGCCAGCTCACCAGGGGCTTTTGGGAACACCATATATTTT
V gene: TRBV4-1; clone size: once; D gene: TRBD1; J gene: TRBJ2-2; CDR3 protein: CASSRPDRARTGELFF; CDR3 DNA: TGCGCCAGCAGCCGCCCCGACAGGGCCCGCACCGGGGAGCTGTTTTTT
V gene: TRBV6-1; clone size: NA; D gene: NA; J gene: TRBJ2-7; CDR3 protein: CASSEEELSPYEQYF; CDR3 DNA: TGTGCCAGCAGTGAGGAGGAGCTTTCCCCCTACGAGCAGTACTTC
V gene: TRBV11-3; clone size: NA; D gene: NA; J gene: TRBJ2-3; CDR3 protein: CASSSTSETDTQYF; CDR3 DNA: TGTGCCAGCAGCTCCACCAGCGAGACAGATACGCAGTATTTT
V gene: TRBV18; clone size: NA; D gene: NA; J gene: TRBJ1-1; CDR3 protein: CASSTGLETEAFF; CDR3 DNA: TGTGCCAGCTCCACGGGTTTGGAGACTGAAGCTTTCTTT
V gene: TRBV28; clone size: NA; D gene: NA; J gene: TRBJ1-5; CDR3 protein: CASRATGTQPQHF; CDR3 DNA: TGTGCCAGCAGGGCTACAGGGACACAGCCCCAGCATTTT
V gene: TRBV5-1; clone size: NA; D gene: TRBD1; J gene: TRBJ1-2; CDR3 protein: CASSGQGGANYGYTF; CDR3 DNA: TGCGCCAGCAGCGGACAGGGGGGAGCTAACTATGGCTACACCTTC
V gene: TRBV28; clone size: once; D gene: TRBD2; J gene: TRBJ2-7; CDR3 protein: CASSLAGAGEQYF; CDR3 DNA: TGTGCCAGCAGTTTAGCGGGAGCGGGCGAGCAGTACTTC
V gene: TRBV30; clone size: NA; D gene: TRBD1; J gene: TRBJ1-2; CDR3 protein: CAWRDRGLRYGYTF; CDR3 DNA: TGTGCCTGGAGGGACAGGGGGCTCCGGTATGGCTACACCTTC
V gene: TRBV28; clone size: NA; D gene: NA; J gene: TRBJ2-7; CDR3 protein: CASNQGPQGRSSYEQYF; CDR3 DNA: TGTGCCAGCAACCAGGGCCCCCAGGGCCGGAGCTCCTACGAGCAGTACTTC
V gene: TRBV18; clone size: NA; D gene: TRBD1; J gene: TRBJ2-5; CDR3 protein: CASSQRTGEETQYF; CDR3 DNA: TGTGCCAGCTCGCAGAGGACAGGCGAAGAGACCCAGTACTTC
V gene: TRBV7-6; clone size: NA; D gene: TRBD1; J gene: TRBJ2-2; CDR3 protein: CASSPGGGYTGELFF; CDR3 DNA: TGTGCCAGCAGCCCAGGGGGCGGTTATACCGGGGAGCTGTTTTTT
V gene: TRBV7-8; clone size: once; D gene: NA; J gene: TRBJ2-7; CDR3 protein: CASSLWAPSYEQYF; CDR3 DNA: TGTGCCAGCAGCTTATGGGCCCCCTCCTACGAGCAGTACTTC
V gene: TRBV4-2; clone size: NA; D gene: NA; J gene: TRBJ2-7; CDR3 protein: CASSPLEGLANEQYF; CDR3 DNA: TGTGCCAGCAGCCCCCTAGAGGGCCTAGCCAACGAGCAGTACTTC